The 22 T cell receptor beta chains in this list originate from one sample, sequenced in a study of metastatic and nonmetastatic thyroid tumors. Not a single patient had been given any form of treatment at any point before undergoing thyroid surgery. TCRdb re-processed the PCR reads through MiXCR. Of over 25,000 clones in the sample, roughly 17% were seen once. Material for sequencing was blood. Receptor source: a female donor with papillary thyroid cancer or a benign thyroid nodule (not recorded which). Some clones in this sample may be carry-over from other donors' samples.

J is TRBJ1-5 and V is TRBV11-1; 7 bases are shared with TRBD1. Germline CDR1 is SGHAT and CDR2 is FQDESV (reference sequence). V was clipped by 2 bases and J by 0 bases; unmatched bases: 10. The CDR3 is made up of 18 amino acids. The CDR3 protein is CASSLRSGQMYSNQPQHF. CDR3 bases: TGTGCCAGCAGCTTACGGTCGGGACAGATGTATAGCAATCAGCCCCAGCATTTT.

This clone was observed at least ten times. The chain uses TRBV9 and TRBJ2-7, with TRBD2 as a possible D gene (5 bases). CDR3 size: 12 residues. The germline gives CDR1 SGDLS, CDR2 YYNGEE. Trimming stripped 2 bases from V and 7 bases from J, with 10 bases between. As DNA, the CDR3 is TGTGCCAGCAGCGTCGGGGTTGGGGAGCAGTACTTC. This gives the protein CASSVGVGEQYF.

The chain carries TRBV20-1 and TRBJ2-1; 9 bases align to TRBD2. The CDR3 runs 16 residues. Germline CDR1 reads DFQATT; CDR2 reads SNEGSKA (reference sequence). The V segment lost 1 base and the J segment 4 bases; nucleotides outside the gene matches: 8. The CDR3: CSARGLLAGSYNEQFF. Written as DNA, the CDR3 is TGCAGTGCTAGAGGACTCCTAGCGGGGAGTTACAATGAGCAGTTCTTC.

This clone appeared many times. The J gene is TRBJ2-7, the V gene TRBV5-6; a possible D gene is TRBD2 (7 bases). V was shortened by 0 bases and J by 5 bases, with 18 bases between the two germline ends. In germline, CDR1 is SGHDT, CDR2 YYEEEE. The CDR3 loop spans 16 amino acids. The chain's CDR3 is CASSLAGRGGDHEQYF. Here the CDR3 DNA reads TGTGCCAGCAGCTTGGCTGGACGAGGGGGGGACCACGAGCAGTACTTC.

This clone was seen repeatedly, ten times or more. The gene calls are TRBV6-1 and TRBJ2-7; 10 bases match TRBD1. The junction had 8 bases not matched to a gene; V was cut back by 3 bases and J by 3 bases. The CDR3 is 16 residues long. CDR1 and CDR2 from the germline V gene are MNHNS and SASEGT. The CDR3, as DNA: TGTGCCAGCAGTGATTTTTGGACAGGGGGAGGCTACGAGCAGTACTTC. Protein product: CASSDFWTGGGYEQYF.

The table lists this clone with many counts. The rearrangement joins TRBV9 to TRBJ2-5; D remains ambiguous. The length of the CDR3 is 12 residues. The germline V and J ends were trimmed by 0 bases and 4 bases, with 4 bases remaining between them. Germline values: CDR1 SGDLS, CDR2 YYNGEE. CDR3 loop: CASSVGGETQYF. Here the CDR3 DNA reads TGTGCCAGCAGCGTAGGTGGAGAGACCCAGTACTTC. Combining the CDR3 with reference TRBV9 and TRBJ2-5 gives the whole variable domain DSGVTQTPKHLITATGQRVTLRCSPRSGDLSVYWYQQSLDQGLQFLIQYYNGEERAKGNILERFSAQQFPDLHSELNLSSLELGDSALYFCASSVGGETQYFGPGTRLLVL.

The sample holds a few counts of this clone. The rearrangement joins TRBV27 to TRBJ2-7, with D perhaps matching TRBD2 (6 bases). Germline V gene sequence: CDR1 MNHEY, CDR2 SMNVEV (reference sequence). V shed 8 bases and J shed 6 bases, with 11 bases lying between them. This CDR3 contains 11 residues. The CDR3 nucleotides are TGTGCCAGCGGGGGGTTTCGCGAGCAGTACTTC. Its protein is CASGGFREQYF.

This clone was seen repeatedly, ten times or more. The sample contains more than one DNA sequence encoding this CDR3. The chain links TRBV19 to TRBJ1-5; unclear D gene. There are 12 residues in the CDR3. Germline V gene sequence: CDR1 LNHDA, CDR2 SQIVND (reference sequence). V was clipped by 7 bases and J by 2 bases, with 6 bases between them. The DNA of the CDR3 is TGTGCCAGTACCATTGGCAATCAGCCCCAGCATTTT. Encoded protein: CASTIGNQPQHF.

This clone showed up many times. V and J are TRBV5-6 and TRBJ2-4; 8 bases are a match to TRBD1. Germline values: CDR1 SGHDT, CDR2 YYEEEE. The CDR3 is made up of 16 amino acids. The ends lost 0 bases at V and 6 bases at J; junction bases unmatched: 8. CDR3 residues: CASSLVAGGGGNIQYF. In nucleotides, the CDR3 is TGTGCCAGCAGCTTGGTGGCAGGGGGCGGAGGAAACATTCAGTACTTC.

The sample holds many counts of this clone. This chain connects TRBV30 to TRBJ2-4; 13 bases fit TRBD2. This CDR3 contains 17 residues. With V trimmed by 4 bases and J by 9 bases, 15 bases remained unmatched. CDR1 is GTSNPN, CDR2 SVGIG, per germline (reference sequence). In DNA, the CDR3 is TGTGCCTGGACCTTAGGGACTAGCGGGACCGCTCTCGGCATTCAGTACTTC. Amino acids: CAWTLGTSGTALGIQYF.

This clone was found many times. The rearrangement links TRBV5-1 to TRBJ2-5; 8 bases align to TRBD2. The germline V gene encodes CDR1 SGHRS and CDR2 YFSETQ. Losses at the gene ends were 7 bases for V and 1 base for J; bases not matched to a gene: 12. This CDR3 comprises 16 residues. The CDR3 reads CASSRGTRTSQETQYF. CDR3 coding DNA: TGCGCCAGCTCCAGAGGGACTAGGACCTCCCAAGAGACCCAGTACTTC.

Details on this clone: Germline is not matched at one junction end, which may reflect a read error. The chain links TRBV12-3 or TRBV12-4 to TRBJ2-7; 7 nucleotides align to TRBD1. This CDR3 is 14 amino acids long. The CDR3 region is CARAGGPLTYEQYF. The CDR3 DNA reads TGTGCCAGGGCAGGGGGACCCCTTACCTACGAGCAGTACTTT.

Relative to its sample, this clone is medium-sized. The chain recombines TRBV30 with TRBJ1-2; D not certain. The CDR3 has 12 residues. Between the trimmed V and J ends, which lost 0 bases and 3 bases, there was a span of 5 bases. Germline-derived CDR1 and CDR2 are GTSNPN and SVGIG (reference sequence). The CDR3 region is CAWSVGHYGYTF. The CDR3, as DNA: TGTGCCTGGAGTGTGGGCCACTATGGCTACACCTTC.

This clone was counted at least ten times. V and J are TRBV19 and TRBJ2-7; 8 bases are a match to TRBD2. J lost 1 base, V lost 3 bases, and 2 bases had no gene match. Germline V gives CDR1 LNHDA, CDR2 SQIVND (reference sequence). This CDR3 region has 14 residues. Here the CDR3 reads CASSIIAGSYEQYF. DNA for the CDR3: TGTGCCAGTAGTATTATAGCGGGATCCTACGAGCAGTACTTC.

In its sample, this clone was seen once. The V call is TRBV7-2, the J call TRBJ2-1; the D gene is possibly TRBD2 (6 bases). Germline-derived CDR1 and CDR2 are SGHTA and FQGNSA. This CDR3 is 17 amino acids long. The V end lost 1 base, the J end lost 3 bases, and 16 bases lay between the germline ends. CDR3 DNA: TGTGCCAGCAGCTTAGGGCTCCTCGGGAGTGTCTACAATGAGCAGTTCTTC. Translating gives CASSLGLLGSVYNEQFF.

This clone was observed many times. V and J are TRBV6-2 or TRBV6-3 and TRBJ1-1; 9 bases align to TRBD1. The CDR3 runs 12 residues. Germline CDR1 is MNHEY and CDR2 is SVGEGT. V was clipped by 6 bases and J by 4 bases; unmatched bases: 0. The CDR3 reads CASRDRGTEAFF. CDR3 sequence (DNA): TGTGCCAGCAGGGACAGGGGCACTGAAGCTTTCTTT.

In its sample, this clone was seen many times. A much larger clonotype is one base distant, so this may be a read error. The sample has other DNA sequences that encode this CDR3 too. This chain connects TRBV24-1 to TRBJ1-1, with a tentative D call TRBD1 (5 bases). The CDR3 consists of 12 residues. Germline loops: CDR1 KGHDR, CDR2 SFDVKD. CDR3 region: CATSDPGTEAFF. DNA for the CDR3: TGTGCCACCAGTGATCCGGGGACTGAAGCCTTCTTT.

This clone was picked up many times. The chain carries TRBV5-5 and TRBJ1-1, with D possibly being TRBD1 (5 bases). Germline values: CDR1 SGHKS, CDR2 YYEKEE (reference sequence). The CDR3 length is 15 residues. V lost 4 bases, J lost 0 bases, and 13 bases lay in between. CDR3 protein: CASSRRREMNTEAFF. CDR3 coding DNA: TGTGCCAGCAGCCGACGCAGGGAAATGAACACTGAAGCTTTCTTT.

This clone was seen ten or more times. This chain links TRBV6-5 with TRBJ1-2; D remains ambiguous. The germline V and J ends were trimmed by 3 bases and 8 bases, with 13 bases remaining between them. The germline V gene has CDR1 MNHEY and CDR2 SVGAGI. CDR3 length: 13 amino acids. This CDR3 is CASSYPGAGGYTF. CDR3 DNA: TGTGCCAGCAGTTATCCGGGCGCGGGGGGCTACACCTTC.

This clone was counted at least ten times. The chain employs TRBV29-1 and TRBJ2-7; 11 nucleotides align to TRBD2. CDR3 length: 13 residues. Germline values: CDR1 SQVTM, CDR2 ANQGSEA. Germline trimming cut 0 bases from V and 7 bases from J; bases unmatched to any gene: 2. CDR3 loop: CSVEERLAGEQYF. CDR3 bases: TGCAGCGTTGAAGAGAGACTAGCGGGGGAGCAGTACTTC.

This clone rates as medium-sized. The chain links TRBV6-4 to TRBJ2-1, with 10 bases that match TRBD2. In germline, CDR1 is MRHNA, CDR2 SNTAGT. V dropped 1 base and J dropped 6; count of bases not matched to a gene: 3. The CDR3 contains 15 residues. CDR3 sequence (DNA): TGTGCCAGCAGTGACTTAGCGGGAGGTGCCAATGAGCAGTTCTTC. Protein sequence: CASSDLAGGANEQFF.

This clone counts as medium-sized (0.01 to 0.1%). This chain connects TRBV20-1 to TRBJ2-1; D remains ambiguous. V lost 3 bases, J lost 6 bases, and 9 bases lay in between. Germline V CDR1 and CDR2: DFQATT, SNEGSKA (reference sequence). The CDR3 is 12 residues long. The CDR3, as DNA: TGCAGTGCTAGTGAATGGGCCAATGAGCAGTTCTTC. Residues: CSASEWANEQFF.